This T cell receptor beta chain came from a study of control samples from healthy donors and cancer patients. Profiled with immunoSEQ multiplex PCR; TCRdb holds only in-frame clones, not every one. Among approximately 140,000 clones listed, roughly 94% were seen once. This clone was recorded once. V lost 3 bases, J lost 1 base, and 12 bases lay in between. The CDR3 consists of 15 residues. Germline V CDR1 and CDR2: PRHDT, FYEKMQ (reference sequence). The clonotype comes from a man aged 40-50 years in good health. The V call is TRBV13, the J call TRBJ1-1, with D hard to call. Sequencing was performed on blood. The DNA for the CDR3 is TGTGCCAGCAGCTTTCGTTCACGGAAGAACACTGAAGCTTTCTTT. This codes for CASSFRSRKNTEAFF.